These 28 T cell receptor beta chains originate from one sample sequenced in a study of T cell repertoires in cytomegalovirus infection. TCRdb reanalysed the reads using MiXCR and keeps one entry per CDR3 protein. The sample records 250,000 to 300,000 distinct CDR3 sequences, around 25% being singletons. Sample: PBMCs. Receptor source: a human donor in good health (CMV status not recorded). Some clones in this sample may be carry-over from other donors' samples.

The chain has TRBV7-2 and TRBJ2-7; 7 bases fit TRBD2. This CDR3 is built from 14 residues. Per the germline V gene, CDR1 is SGHTA and CDR2 is FQGNSA. J lost 4 bases, V lost 1 base, and 4 bases had no gene match. The CDR3 nucleotides read TGTGCCAGCAGCTTAGTGGGAGGGCCATACGAGCAGTACTTC. This gives the protein CASSLVGGPYEQYF.

There are many counts of this clonotype. The chain's CDR3 is CASSFGWAYEQYF. The CDR3, as DNA: TGTGCCAGCAGCTTCGGCTGGGCCTACGAGCAGTACTTC. The chain has TRBV7-2 and TRBJ2-7; D remains ambiguous. CDR1 and CDR2 (germline): SGHTA, FQGNSA. This CDR3 has 13 residues. The V gene lost 3 bases and the J gene lost 2 bases, with 8 bases spanning the gap.

This clonotype turned up a few times. V and J are TRBV12-3 or TRBV12-4 and TRBJ1-5, with D perhaps matching TRBD1 (5 bases). The CDR3 runs to 16 residues. The V end lost 6 bases, the J end lost 1 base, and 16 bases lay between the germline ends. This CDR3 is CASSPRRRGSNQPQHF. The CDR3 region has the DNA TGTGCCAGCAGCCCTAGGAGAAGGGGAAGCAATCAGCCCCAGCATTTT.

There are a few counts of this clonotype. The V gene is TRBV19, the J gene TRBJ1-4; tentative D call: TRBD1 (5 bases). The germline V gene encodes CDR1 LNHDA and CDR2 SQIVND (reference sequence). The CDR3 consists of 14 residues. V was trimmed by 6 bases and J by 9 bases, leaving 17 bases between them. CDR3 bases: TGTGCCAGTAGCACACCGGGACCACGGAAAAAACTGTTTTTT. It is translated as CASSTPGPRKKLFF.

This clonotype was counted once. The chain carries TRBV19 and TRBJ1-1; D is undetermined. CDR3 length: 12 residues. Germline values: CDR1 LNHDA, CDR2 SQIVND (reference sequence). Trimming took 6 bases from V and 8 from J, leaving 13 bases between them. CDR3 coding DNA: TGTGCCAGTAGAATTGGGGAGAGAGAAGCTTTCTTT. Protein product: CASRIGEREAFF.

V is TRBV19 and J is TRBJ2-5; unclear D gene. V lost 10 bases and J 5 bases, leaving 23 bases between the germline ends. The germline gives CDR1 LNHDA, CDR2 SQIVND (reference sequence). The length of the CDR3 is 15 residues. CDR3 sequence: CATNPPPPESETQYF. The CDR3 region has the DNA TGTGCCACCAACCCTCCACCCCCCGAGTCTGAGACCCAGTACTTC.

DNA of the CDR3: TGTGCCAGCAGTTCCTCGGACAGGGGCTATGGCTACACCTTC. The encoded protein is CASSSSDRGYGYTF. This chain uses TRBV6-6 with TRBJ1-2; 9 nucleotides line up with TRBD1. Germline V CDR1 and CDR2: MNHNY, SVGAGI (reference sequence). J gave up 4 bases and V 4 bases, and 4 bases lay outside the gene matches. The CDR3 contains 14 residues.

This clonotype was detected only a few times. The CDR3 is CASSMSSRNSYEQYF. CDR3 in DNA: TGTGCCAGTAGTATGTCCAGCCGAAACTCCTACGAGCAGTACTTC. This sequence joins TRBV19 and TRBJ2-7; no firm D call. This CDR3 comprises 15 residues. CDR1 is LNHDA, CDR2 SQIVND, per germline (reference sequence). V was trimmed by 3 bases and J by 0 bases, leaving 12 bases between them.

The CDR3 is CASSLPGIGELFF. CDR3 bases: TGTGCCAGCAGCTTACCGGGGATCGGGGAGCTGTTTTTT. The rearrangement joins TRBV7-2 to TRBJ2-2, with a tentative D call TRBD2 (5 bases). The CDR3 is 13 amino acids. The V end was cut by 2 bases, the J end by 7 bases, with 8 bases between. Per the germline V gene, CDR1 is SGHTA and CDR2 is FQGNSA.

The table lists this clonotype with a few counts. V gene TRBV11-2 combines with J gene TRBJ2-5, with D perhaps matching TRBD1 (5 bases). V shed 5 bases and J shed 5 bases, with 15 bases lying between them. The CDR3 is 14 residues long. Germline CDR1 and CDR2: SGHAT and FQNNGV. This CDR3 is CASSPLGRVETQYF. CDR3 DNA: TGTGCCAGCAGCCCCCTCGGCAGGGTCGAGACCCAGTACTTC.

This clonotype was observed many times. The chain has TRBV7-2 and TRBJ1-3; D gene uncertain. The germline V gene encodes CDR1 SGHTA and CDR2 FQGNSA. V dropped 5 bases and J dropped 0 bases, with 14 bases sitting between them. The CDR3 is 16 residues long. CDR3 nucleotides: TGTGCCAGCAGCGCCGGCGGTCGCCTCTCTGGAAACACCATATATTTT. The encoded protein is CASSAGGRLSGNTIYF.

This rearrangement joins TRBV7-4 to TRBJ2-5; D gene uncertain. Trimming took off 7 bases at V and 7 bases at J, with 16 bases between the two ends. This CDR3 spans 13 amino acids. In germline, CDR1 is SGHVT, CDR2 SQSDAQ. The DNA for the CDR3 is TGTGCCAGCAATTCGGGCTTGATGGGGACCCAGTACTTC. It is translated as CASNSGLMGTQYF.

This clonotype was seen at least ten times. This chain links TRBV7-2 with TRBJ2-1, with TRBD1 matching 11 bases. Germline trimming cut 5 bases from V and 4 bases from J; bases unmatched to any gene: 7. This CDR3 is built from 16 residues. The germline V gene encodes CDR1 SGHTA and CDR2 FQGNSA. The CDR3 loop reads CASSPAGTGGYNEQFF. The CDR3 coding sequence is TGTGCCAGCAGCCCGGCCGGGACAGGGGGTTACAATGAGCAGTTCTTC.

This chain uses TRBV15 with TRBJ1-1; a weak D match, TRBD1 (5 bases). V was shortened by 0 bases and J by 3 bases, with 11 bases between the two germline ends. CDR3 length: 15 amino acids. Germline-derived CDR1 and CDR2 are LNHNV and YYDKDF (reference sequence). The CDR3 loop reads CATSRDLGAYTEAFF. The CDR3 region has the DNA TGTGCCACCAGCAGAGATCTAGGGGCCTACACTGAAGCTTTCTTT.

This clonotype was observed at least ten times. The chain carries TRBV6-5 and TRBJ2-1; D possibly corresponds to TRBD1 (5 bases). The CDR3 loop spans 18 amino acids. V was pared by 2 bases and J by 0 bases, with 17 bases between. Germline V gene sequence: CDR1 MNHEY, CDR2 SVGAGI. The CDR3 sequence: CASSYGLAGSSSYNEQFF. The CDR3 DNA reads as TGTGCCAGCAGTTACGGTTTGGCAGGGTCGAGCTCCTACAATGAGCAGTTCTTC.

This clonotype was counted between two and nine times. V usage is TRBV6-6 and J usage is TRBJ2-1; no clear D gene. CDR3 length: 13 residues. Trimming took off 1 base at V and 9 bases at J, with 10 bases between the two ends. Germline V gene lookup returns CDR1 MNHNY and CDR2 SVGAGI (reference sequence). The CDR3, as DNA: TGTGCCAGCAGTTACTACCCTTCGGGTGAGCAGTTCTTC. It yields the protein CASSYYPSGEQFF.

This clonotype was seen many times. This sequence joins TRBV7-2 and TRBJ1-3; D ambiguous. Trimming removed 5 bases from V and 4 bases from J, with 12 bases in between. Germline lookup yields CDR1 SGHTA and CDR2 FQGNSA. This CDR3 has 14 amino acids. The CDR3 loop is CASSRRLSGNTIYF. CDR3 nucleotide sequence: TGTGCCAGCAGCCGCAGGCTGTCGGGAAACACCATATATTTT.

This chain uses TRBV28 with TRBJ1-2; 7 nucleotides align to TRBD1. The V gene's germline CDR1 is MDHEN and CDR2 SYDVKM. V shed 6 bases, J shed 4 bases, and the junction held 8 bases outside the gene matches. This CDR3 has 14 amino acids. The CDR3 nucleotides read TGTGCCAGCAGCTTAACCCACAGGGGCTATGGCTACACCTTC. Translating gives CASSLTHRGYGYTF.

The rearrangement uses TRBV11-2 and TRBJ2-7; 15 bases match TRBD2. Germline-derived CDR1 and CDR2 are SGHAT and FQNNGV. V was pared by 6 bases and J by 0 bases, with 15 bases of the junction left unmatched. This CDR3 has 20 amino acids. The CDR3 reads CASRSLGLAGGQGYSYEQYF. The CDR3 DNA reads TGTGCCAGCAGGTCCCTGGGACTAGCGGGAGGCCAGGGCTACTCCTACGAGCAGTACTTC.

This clonotype was detected ten times or more. J is TRBJ1-2 and V is TRBV7-2; maybe TRBD1 (6 bases). V was shortened by 4 bases and J by 9 bases, with 24 bases between the two germline ends. The CDR3 is made up of 16 amino acids. The germline gives CDR1 SGHTA, CDR2 FQGNSA. The CDR3 bases are TGTGCCAGCAGCTCCAACCTATGGGGGGCCTTGCGTAGCTACACCTTC. Translated, it gives CASSSNLWGALRSYTF.

This chain uses TRBV28 with TRBJ1-2, with D maybe TRBD1 (5 bases). CDR1 and CDR2 from the germline V gene are MDHEN and SYDVKM. V gave up 7 bases and J gave up 5 bases, with 35 bases separating them. This CDR3 has 20 residues. The CDR3 DNA follows: TGTGCCAGCACCCTATCGGGCCCCTCGGGACCCCTAGAACCCCTTTATGGCTACACCTTC. It encodes CASTLSGPSGPLEPLYGYTF.

Comments on this clonotype: Compared with germline, one end of the junction differs, possibly owing to a read error. The chain uses TRBV7-6 and TRBJ2-7, with a weak D call TRBD2 (5 bases). The CDR3 sequence is 16 residues long. Per the germline V gene, CDR1 is SGHVS and CDR2 is FNYEAQ. The CDR3 DNA follows: TGTGTCAGCAGACGTTCTATAGCGCCTAGCTCCTACGAGCAGTACTTC. This codes for CVSRRSIAPSSYEQYF.

At least ten counts were recorded for this clonotype. The genes are TRBV7-8 and TRBJ2-2; D is undetermined. Germline V gene lookup returns CDR1 SGHVS and CDR2 FQNEAQ. The length of the CDR3 is 15 residues. Trimming took 5 bases from V and 1 from J, leaving 11 bases between them. The chain's CDR3 is CASSPRVRNTGELFF. The CDR3 nucleotides read TGTGCCAGCAGCCCACGGGTACGGAACACCGGGGAGCTGTTTTTT.

This clonotype was detected a few times. The J gene is TRBJ2-5, the V gene TRBV7-2, with 12 bases matching TRBD1. Germline V gives CDR1 SGHTA, CDR2 FQGNSA. Trimming at V came to 5 bases and at J to 4 bases, leaving 5 bases not matched to a gene. The CDR3 runs to 15 residues. In DNA, the CDR3 is TGTGCCAGCAGCCGGGACAGGGGGCAGAGAGAGACCCAGTACTTC. Protein: CASSRDRGQRETQYF.

The V and J genes are TRBV4-3 and TRBJ2-1, with TRBD2 matching over 10 bases. The CDR3 length is 15 residues. V lost 8 bases to trimming and J lost 7 bases; unmatched junction nucleotides: 11. Per the germline V gene, CDR1 is LGHNA and CDR2 is YSLEER. CDR3 in DNA: TGCGCCAGCGGGGGGGGGGCTAGCGGGAGAAATGAGCAGTTCTTC. Its translation: CASGGGASGRNEQFF.

Ten or more counts support this clonotype. The chain carries TRBV7-2 and TRBJ2-1, with 7 nucleotides matching TRBD2. Germline V CDR1 and CDR2: SGHTA, FQGNSA. CDR3 size: 13 residues. Trimming cost V 5 bases and J 10 bases; bases outside gene matches: 8. The CDR3: CASSLRREGEQFF. The DNA for the CDR3 is TGTGCCAGCAGCCTTCGCAGGGAGGGGGAGCAGTTCTTC.

This clonotype has more than one count but fewer than ten. V and J are TRBV10-3 and TRBJ1-2; perhaps TRBD1 as D (6 bases). This CDR3 is 14 amino acids long. With 4 bases removed from V and 2 bases from J, the gap between germline ends came to 11 bases. Germline lookup yields CDR1 ENHRY and CDR2 SYGVKD. CDR3 in DNA: TGTGCCATCAGTGCCGGACAGAGAAACTATGGCTACACCTTC. Translated, it gives CAISAGQRNYGYTF.

This clonotype came up a few times. The rearrangement joins TRBV7-2 to TRBJ2-1; D gene unclear. The CDR3 runs 15 residues. V was trimmed by 1 base and J by 3 bases, leaving 10 bases between them. Germline V CDR1 and CDR2: SGHTA, FQGNSA. The CDR3 DNA reads TGTGCCAGCAGCTTAGGGCCGACCGGCTACAATGAGCAGTTCTTC. This codes for CASSLGPTGYNEQFF. The full variable domain, its missing parts supplied by reference TRBV7-2 and TRBJ2-1, is GAGVSQSPSNKVTEKGKDVELRCDPISGHTALYWYRQSLGQGLEFLIYFQGNSAPDKSGLPSDRFSAERTGGSVSTLTIQRTQQEDSAVYLCASSLGPTGYNEQFFGPGTRLTVL.